A selection of T cell receptor beta chains follows, all from one sample in a study of cytomegalovirus exposure and HLA in healthy donors. TCRdb keeps only in-frame clones here, not all; method: immunoSEQ multiplex PCR. The sample records 210,000 or so clones, roughly 84% being singletons. Sequenced sample: PBMCs. The receptors originated from a girl between 10 and 17 years old in good health and CMV-seronegative. Each CDR3 is given with its conserved first and last residue. Fields, in order: clone size, V gene, D gene, J gene, CDR3 protein, CDR3 DNA. D genes are given only for firm matches. A clone size is listed for some rows: how often the clone was seen (once, few, many), or a class if it is expanded.

>-|TRBV14|-|TRBJ2-7
CASSQAGSYEQYF
TGTGCCAGCAGCCAAGCAGGATCCTACGAGCAGTACTTC
>-|TRBV6-6|-|TRBJ1-2
CASSSKTNYGYTF
TGTGCCAGCAGTTCCAAGACAAACTATGGCTACACCTTC
>once|TRBV7-6|-|TRBJ1-5
CASSLKQADQPQHF
TGTGCCAGCAGCTTAAAGCAGGCCGATCAGCCCCAGCATTTT
>-|TRBV6-1|TRBD2|TRBJ2-1
CASSELADYNEQFF
TGTGCCAGCAGTGAACTAGCGGATTACAATGAGCAGTTCTTC
>-|TRBV30|TRBD1|TRBJ1-5
CAWDTGGGQPQHF
TGTGCCTGGGACACAGGGGGGGGTCAGCCCCAGCATTTT
>-|TRBV7-7|-|TRBJ2-1
CASSRGGSSYNEQFF
TGTGCCAGCAGCCGCGGGGGCAGCTCCTACAATGAGCAGTTCTTC
>-|TRBV9|TRBD2|TRBJ2-5
CASSPRRDSGGVTQYF
TGTGCCAGCAGCCCACGTCGAGATAGCGGGGGCGTGACCCAGTACTTC
>-|TRBV13|-|TRBJ1-1
CASSENRYYGSYDLAFF
TGTGCCAGCAGCGAAAATCGGTATTATGGGAGCTATGATCTAGCTTTCTTT
>-|TRBV6-5|-|TRBJ1-5
CASSYSWTSSNQPQHF
TGTGCCAGCAGTTACTCATGGACAAGTAGCAATCAGCCCCAGCATTTT
>-|TRBV28|TRBD1|TRBJ2-7
CASSLVGQGDEQYF
TGTGCCAGCAGTTTGGTAGGACAGGGCGACGAGCAGTACTTC
>-|TRBV14|TRBD1|TRBJ1-1
CASSQANRGAFF
TGTGCCAGCAGCCAAGCAAACAGGGGAGCTTTCTTT
>-|TRBV5-1|-|TRBJ2-7
CASTIFGGGHEQYF
TGCGCCAGCACCATATTTGGGGGAGGCCACGAGCAGTACTTC
>-|TRBV4-2|-|TRBJ1-2
CASSLQGEASDGYTF
TGTGCCAGCAGCCTCCAAGGAGAAGCATCGGATGGCTACACCTTC
>-|TRBV2|TRBD2|TRBJ2-2
CATYSGGVNTGELFF
TGTGCCACTTATAGCGGGGGGGTGAACACCGGGGAGCTGTTTTTT
>-|TRBV4-3|-|TRBJ2-5
CASSQDLRDQETQYF
TGCGCCAGCAGCCAAGATCTCCGAGACCAAGAGACCCAGTACTTC
>-|TRBV7-2|TRBD1|TRBJ1-2
CASSHTGTGGLNPTF
TGTGCCAGCAGTCATACAGGGACAGGGGGACTAAACCCCACCTTC
>-|TRBV13|-|TRBJ1-6
CASSLGAGSPLHF
TGTGCCAGCAGCTTGGGGGCAGGGTCACCCCTCCACTTT
>-|TRBV7-8|-|TRBJ1-2
CASSLGFFTGGTNYGYTF
TGTGCCAGCAGCTTAGGCTTTTTTACGGGGGGGACTAACTATGGCTACACCTTC
>-|TRBV20-1|-|TRBJ1-2
CSGTGHYGYTF
TGCAGTGGCACAGGGCACTATGGCTACACCTTC
>-|TRBV14|TRBD1|TRBJ1-5
CASSIGGFQPQHF
TGTGCCAGCAGCATAGGGGGCTTTCAGCCCCAGCATTTT
>-|TRBV7-2|TRBD1|TRBJ1-5
CASSSTGTSNQPQHF
TGTGCCAGCAGTTCGACAGGGACGAGCAATCAGCCCCAGCATTTT
>-|TRBV6-5|TRBD1|TRBJ1-3
CASSYAGGLGNTIYF
TGTGCCAGCAGTTACGCAGGGGGCCTAGGAAACACCATATATTTT
>-|TRBV6-1|-|TRBJ1-1
CASSELFEAFF
TGTGCCAGCAGTGAACTATTTGAAGCTTTCTTT
>-|TRBV7-9|-|TRBJ2-1
CASSSTRSYNEQFF
TGTGCCAGCAGCTCTACTAGGTCCTACAATGAGCAGTTCTTC
>-|TRBV11-3|-|TRBJ2-7
CASSVTRSSYEQYF
TGTGCCAGCAGCGTGACTAGGAGCTCCTACGAGCAGTACTTC
>-|TRBV6-1|TRBD1|TRBJ1-2
CASSLTGGRNYGYTF
TGTGCCAGCAGCCTAACAGGGGGAAGGAACTATGGCTACACCTTC
>-|TRBV7-2|TRBD1|TRBJ2-1
CASSSRTGGHEQFF
TGTGCCAGCAGCTCCCGGACAGGGGGCCATGAGCAGTTCTTC
>-|TRBV9|TRBD1|TRBJ2-7
CASSVGTGGAYEQYF
TGTGCCAGCAGCGTCGGGACAGGGGGCGCCTACGAGCAGTACTTC
>-|TRBV29-1|-|TRBJ1-1
CSVSRREATEAFF
TGCAGCGTGTCCCGTCGGGAGGCCACTGAAGCTTTCTTT
>-|TRBV7-9|-|TRBJ2-3
CASSRQRGGGYTDTQYF
TGTGCCAGCAGCCGACAAAGGGGAGGAGGGTACACAGATACGCAGTATTTT
>-|TRBV29-1|-|TRBJ2-2
CSAASGTGELFF
TGCAGCGCCGCCTCAGGGACCGGGGAGCTGTTTTTT
>-|TRBV30|TRBD2|TRBJ2-7
CAWSVLAGFVEQYF
TGTGCCTGGAGTGTACTAGCGGGATTCGTCGAGCAGTACTTC
>-|TRBV18|-|TRBJ1-2
CASSQQGNYGYTF
TGTGCCAGCTCGCAACAGGGTAACTATGGCTACACCTTC
>-|TRBV11-3|-|TRBJ1-6
CASRKDPGSPLHF
TGTGCCAGCAGGAAAGATCCCGGGTCACCCCTCCACTTT
>-|TRBV27|-|TRBJ1-2
CASSLGTRLNYGYTF
TGTGCCAGCAGTTTAGGGACACGATTAAACTATGGCTACACCTTC
>-|TRBV5-1|-|TRBJ2-3
CASSIGTQYSTDTQYF
TGCGCCAGCAGCATAGGGACTCAATATAGCACAGATACGCAGTATTTT
>-|TRBV6-5|-|TRBJ2-3
CASSYRLGGYSQYF
TGTGCCAGCAGTTACCGGCTGGGGGGATATTCGCAGTATTTT
>-|TRBV5-4|TRBD1|TRBJ1-2
CASSLGGGRFLGYTF
TGTGCCAGCAGCTTGGGAGGGGGCAGGTTCTTGGGCTACACCTTC
>-|TRBV5-8|-|TRBJ1-1
CASSLTKLAFF
TGTGCCAGCAGCCTAACTAAGCTAGCTTTCTTT
>once|TRBV28|TRBD1|TRBJ1-6
CASRVPGGYRSSPLHF
TGTGCCAGCAGGGTCCCAGGGGGGTATCGTAGTTCACCCCTCCACTTT
>-|TRBV30|-|TRBJ2-7
CAWKGRSLPSYEQYF
TGTGCCTGGAAAGGGAGGTCTCTACCCTCCTACGAGCAGTACTTC
>-|TRBV30|-|TRBJ1-5
CAWSSRSNQPQHF
TGTGCCTGGAGTTCGCGTAGCAATCAGCCCCAGCATTTT
>-|TRBV6-1|-|TRBJ1-2
CASSQGYGYTF
TGTGCCAGCAGCCAGGGATATGGCTACACCTTC
>-|TRBV5-1|-|TRBJ1-2
CASSPRPDKNYGYTF
TGCGCCAGCAGCCCCCGACCCGACAAGAACTATGGCTACACCTTC
>few|TRBV4-3|-|TRBJ1-1
CASSQPGRGANTEAFF
TGCGCCAGCAGCCAACCCGGGAGAGGGGCGAACACTGAAGCTTTCTTT
>-|TRBV28|TRBD1|TRBJ1-1
CASSLRDRWTEAFF
TGTGCCAGCAGTTTGCGGGACAGGTGGACTGAAGCTTTCTTT
>-|TRBV28|-|TRBJ2-7
CASTQRYEQYF
TGTGCCAGCACCCAGCGGTACGAGCAGTACTTC
>-|TRBV9|-|TRBJ2-7
CASSVDGSSYEQYF
TGTGCCAGCAGCGTAGATGGGAGCTCCTACGAGCAGTACTTC
>few|TRBV5-4|-|TRBJ1-1
CASSLEGRTEAFF
TGTGCCAGCAGCTTAGAAGGGAGGACTGAAGCTTTCTTT
>-|TRBV28|-|TRBJ1-2
CASSTIQANYGYTF
TGTGCCAGCAGTACTATACAGGCTAACTATGGCTACACCTTC
>once|TRBV29-1|-|TRBJ2-7
CSVGWRRVSSYEQYF
TGCAGCGTTGGTTGGCGCAGGGTGAGCTCCTACGAGCAGTACTTC
>once|TRBV18|-|TRBJ1-1
CASSPWTDNTEAFF
TGTGCCAGCTCACCATGGACTGACAACACTGAAGCTTTCTTT
>-|TRBV29-1|-|TRBJ2-3
CSANSQGTDTQYF
TGCAGCGCTAATAGCCAGGGGACAGATACGCAGTATTTT